One sample yielded the 4 T cell receptor beta chains listed below, sequenced in a study of T cells in Graves' hyperthyroidism and ophthalmopathy. The TCR beta CDR3 regions underwent amplification using RNA transcripts as the source. The HTBI primer set was used in a first-round RT-PCR of the TCR CDR3. Each CDR3 protein is one row after TCRdb ran MiXCR on the multiplex PCR reads. The data hold fewer than 900,000 distinct CDR3 sequences, with about a sixth observed a single time. Sample: blood. These receptors all stem from a man between 18 and 35 years old with Graves' hyperthyroidism.

The rearrangement uses TRBV7-9 and TRBJ2-4, with TRBD1 matching 11 bases. Losses at the gene ends were 1 base for V and 5 bases for J; bases not matched to a gene: 4. This CDR3 has 16 residues. From germline, CDR1 is SEHNR and CDR2 FQNEAQ (reference sequence). The DNA for the CDR3 is TGTGCCAGCAGCTTAGGGACAGGGGGCAACCAAAACATTCAGTACTTC. This translates into CASSLGTGGNQNIQYF.

This clonotype was seen repeatedly, ten times or more. This chain links TRBV6-2 or TRBV6-3 with TRBJ2-5; 12 bases align to TRBD2. This CDR3 is 15 amino acids long. Trimming took 6 bases from V and 4 from J; bases not matched to a gene: 6. The V gene's germline CDR1 is MNHEY and CDR2 SVGEGT. CDR3 DNA: TGTGCCAGCAGGCCACTAGCGGGAGGATTAGAGACCCAGTACTTC. This encodes CASRPLAGGLETQYF.

In this sample, this clonotype turned up a few times. CDR3 region: CASSQDRGSSGRGGDTQYF. Written as DNA, the CDR3 is TGCGCCAGCAGCCAAGATCGAGGGAGTAGCGGGAGGGGTGGAGATACGCAGTATTTT. This chain links TRBV4-3 with TRBJ2-3, with 11 bases identical to TRBD2. Germline-derived CDR1 and CDR2 are LGHNA and YSLEER. The CDR3 consists of 19 residues. Trimming took 0 bases from V and 5 from J; bases not matched to a gene: 13.

J is TRBJ1-3 and V is TRBV5-8; the D is unclear. This CDR3 has 11 residues. Germline V gives CDR1 SGHTS, CDR2 YDEGEE. The V end lost 1 base, the J end lost 10 bases, and 6 bases lay between the germline ends. The CDR3 nucleotides are TGTGCCAGCAGCTTGTCAGAAACCATATATTTT. Translating gives CASSLSETIYF.